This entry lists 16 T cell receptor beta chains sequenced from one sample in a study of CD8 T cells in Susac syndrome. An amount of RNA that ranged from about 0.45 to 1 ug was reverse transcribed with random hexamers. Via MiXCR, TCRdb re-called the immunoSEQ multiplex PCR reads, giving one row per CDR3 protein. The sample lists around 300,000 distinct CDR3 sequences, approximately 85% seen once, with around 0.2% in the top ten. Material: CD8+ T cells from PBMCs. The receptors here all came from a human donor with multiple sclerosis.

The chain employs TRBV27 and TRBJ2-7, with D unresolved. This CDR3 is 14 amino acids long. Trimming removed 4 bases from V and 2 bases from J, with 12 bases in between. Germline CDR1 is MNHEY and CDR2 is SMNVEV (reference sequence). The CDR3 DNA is TGTGCCAGCAGTTATTCCTTCAAGGCCTACGAGCAGTACTTC. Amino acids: CASSYSFKAYEQYF.

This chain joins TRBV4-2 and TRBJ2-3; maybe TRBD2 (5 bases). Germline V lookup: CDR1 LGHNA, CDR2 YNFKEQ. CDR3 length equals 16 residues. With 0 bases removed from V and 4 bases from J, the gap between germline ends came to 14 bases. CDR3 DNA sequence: TGTGCCAGCAGCCAAGATTTGGAGCGGATGGCAGATACGCAGTATTTT. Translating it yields CASSQDLERMADTQYF.

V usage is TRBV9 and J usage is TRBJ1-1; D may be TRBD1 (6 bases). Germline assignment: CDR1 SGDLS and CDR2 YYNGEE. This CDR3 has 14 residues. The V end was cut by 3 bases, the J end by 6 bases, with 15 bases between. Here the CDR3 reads CASSETDSMSEAFF. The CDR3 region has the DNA TGTGCCAGCAGCGAGACGGACAGTATGTCTGAAGCTTTCTTT.

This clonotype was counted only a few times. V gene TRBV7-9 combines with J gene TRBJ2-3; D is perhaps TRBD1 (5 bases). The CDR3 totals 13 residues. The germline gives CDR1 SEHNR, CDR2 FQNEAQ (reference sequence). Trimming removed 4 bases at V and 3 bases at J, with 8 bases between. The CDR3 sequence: CASSSTGTDTQYF. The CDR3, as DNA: TGTGCCAGCAGCTCCACAGGAACAGATACGCAGTATTTT.

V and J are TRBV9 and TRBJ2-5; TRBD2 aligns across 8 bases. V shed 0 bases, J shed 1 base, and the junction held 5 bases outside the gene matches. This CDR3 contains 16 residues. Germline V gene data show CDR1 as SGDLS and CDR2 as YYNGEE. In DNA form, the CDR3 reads TGTGCCAGCAGCGTAGAGTCTAGCGGGTTCCAAGAGACCCAGTACTTC. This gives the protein CASSVESSGFQETQYF.

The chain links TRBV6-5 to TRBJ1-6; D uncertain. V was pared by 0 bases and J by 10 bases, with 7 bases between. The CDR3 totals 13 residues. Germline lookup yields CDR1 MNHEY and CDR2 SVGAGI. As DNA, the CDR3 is TGTGCCAGCAGTTACTCCGCCAACTCACCCCTCCACTTT. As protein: CASSYSANSPLHF.

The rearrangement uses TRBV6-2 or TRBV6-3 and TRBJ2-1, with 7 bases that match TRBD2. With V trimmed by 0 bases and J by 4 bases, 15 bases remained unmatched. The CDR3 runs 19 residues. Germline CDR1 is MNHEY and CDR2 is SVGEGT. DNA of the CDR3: TGTGCCAGCAGTTACTCTGCCGCGGGAGCCCCAAGGTGGTACAATGAGCAGTTCTTC. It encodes CASSYSAAGAPRWYNEQFF.

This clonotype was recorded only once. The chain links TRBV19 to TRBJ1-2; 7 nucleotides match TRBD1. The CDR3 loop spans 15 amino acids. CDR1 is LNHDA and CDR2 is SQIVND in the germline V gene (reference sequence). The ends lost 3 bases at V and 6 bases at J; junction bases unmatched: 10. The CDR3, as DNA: TGTGCCAGTAGTATCATACAGGGGAGTAAGGATGGCTACACCTTC. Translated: CASSIIQGSKDGYTF.

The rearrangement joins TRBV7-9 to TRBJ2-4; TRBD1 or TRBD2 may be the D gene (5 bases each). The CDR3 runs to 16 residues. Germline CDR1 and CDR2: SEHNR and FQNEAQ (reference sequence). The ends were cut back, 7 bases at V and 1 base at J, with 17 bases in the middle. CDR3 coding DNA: TGTGCCAGCAACCCTTACACCGGGGCGGCCAAAAACATTCAGTACTTC. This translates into CASNPYTGAAKNIQYF. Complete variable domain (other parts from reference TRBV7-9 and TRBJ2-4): DTGVSQNPRHKITKRGQNVTFRCDPISEHNRLYWYRQTLGQGPEFLTYFQNEAQLEKSRLLSDRFSAERPKGSFSTLEIQRTEQGDSAMYLCASNPYTGAAKNIQYFGAGTRLSVL.

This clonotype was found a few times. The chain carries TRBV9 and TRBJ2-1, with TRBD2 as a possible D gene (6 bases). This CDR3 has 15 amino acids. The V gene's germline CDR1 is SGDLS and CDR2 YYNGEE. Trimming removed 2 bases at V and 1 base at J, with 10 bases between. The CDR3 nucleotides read TGTGCCAGCAGCGTCGGGGGTGGATCCTACAATGAGCAGTTCTTC. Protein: CASSVGGGSYNEQFF.

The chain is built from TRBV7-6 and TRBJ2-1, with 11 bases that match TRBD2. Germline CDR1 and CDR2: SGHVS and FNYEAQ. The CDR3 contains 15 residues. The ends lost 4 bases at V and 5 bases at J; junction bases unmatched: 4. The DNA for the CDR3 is TGTGCCAGCAGCTCGTTTAGCGGGGGGGACAATGAGCAGTTCTTC. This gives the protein CASSSFSGGDNEQFF.

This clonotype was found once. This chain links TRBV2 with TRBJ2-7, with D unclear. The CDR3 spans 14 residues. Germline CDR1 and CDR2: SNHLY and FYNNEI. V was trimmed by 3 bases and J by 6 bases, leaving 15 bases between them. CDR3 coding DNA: TGTGCCAGCAGTGATTTCGGTAGGTCCGGCGAGCAGTACTTC. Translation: CASSDFGRSGEQYF.

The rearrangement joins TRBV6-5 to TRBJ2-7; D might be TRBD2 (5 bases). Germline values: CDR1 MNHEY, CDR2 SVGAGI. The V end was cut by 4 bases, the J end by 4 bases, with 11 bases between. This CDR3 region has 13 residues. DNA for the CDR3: TGTGCCAGCAGTTTCTCGGAGGCATACGAGCAGTACTTC. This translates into CASSFSEAYEQYF.

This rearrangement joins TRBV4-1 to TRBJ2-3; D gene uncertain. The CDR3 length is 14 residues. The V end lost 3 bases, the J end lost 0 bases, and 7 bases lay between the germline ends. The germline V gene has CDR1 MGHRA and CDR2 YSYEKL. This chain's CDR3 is CASSQVRSTDTQYF. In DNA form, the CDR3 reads TGCGCCAGCAGCCAGGTCCGGAGCACAGATACGCAGTATTTT.

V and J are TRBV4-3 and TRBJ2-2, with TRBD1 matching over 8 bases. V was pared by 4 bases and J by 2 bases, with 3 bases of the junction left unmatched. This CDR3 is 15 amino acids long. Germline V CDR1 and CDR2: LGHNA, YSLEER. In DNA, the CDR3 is TGCGCCAGCAGCCGAGACAGGGGCAACACCGGGGAGCTGTTTTTT. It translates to CASSRDRGNTGELFF.

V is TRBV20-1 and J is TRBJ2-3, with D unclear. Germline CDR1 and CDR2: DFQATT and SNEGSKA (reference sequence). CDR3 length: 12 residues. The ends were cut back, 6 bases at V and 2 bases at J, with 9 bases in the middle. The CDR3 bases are TGCAGTGCCACCCAGCTCACAGATACGCAGTATTTT. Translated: CSATQLTDTQYF.